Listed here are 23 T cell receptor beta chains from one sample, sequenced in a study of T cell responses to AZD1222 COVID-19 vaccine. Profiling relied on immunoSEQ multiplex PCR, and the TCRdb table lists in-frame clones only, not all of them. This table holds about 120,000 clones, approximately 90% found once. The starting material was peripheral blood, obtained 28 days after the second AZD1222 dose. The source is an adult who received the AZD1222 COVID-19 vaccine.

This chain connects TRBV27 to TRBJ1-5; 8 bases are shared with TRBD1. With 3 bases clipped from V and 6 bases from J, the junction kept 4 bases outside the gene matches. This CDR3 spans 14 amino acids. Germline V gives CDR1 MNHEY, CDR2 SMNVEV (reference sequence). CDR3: CASSFRQGSQPQHF. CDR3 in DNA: TGTGCCAGCAGTTTCCGACAGGGGAGTCAGCCCCAGCATTTT.

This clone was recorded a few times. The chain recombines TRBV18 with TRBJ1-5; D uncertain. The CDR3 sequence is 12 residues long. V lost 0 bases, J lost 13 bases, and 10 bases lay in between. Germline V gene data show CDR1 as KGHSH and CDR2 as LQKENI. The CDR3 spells CASSPPGRQQHF. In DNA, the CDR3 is TGTGCCAGCTCACCACCGGGCAGACAACAGCATTTT.

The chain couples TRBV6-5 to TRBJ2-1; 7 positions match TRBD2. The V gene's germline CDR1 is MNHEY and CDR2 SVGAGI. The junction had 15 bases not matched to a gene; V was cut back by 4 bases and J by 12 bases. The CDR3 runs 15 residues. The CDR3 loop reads CASSSLTSEVSGQFF. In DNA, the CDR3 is TGTGCCAGCAGTTCCTTAACTAGCGAGGTGAGCGGGCAGTTCTTC.

In DNA, the CDR3 is TGTGCCAGTAGTATGGGGCAGGTCACAGATACGCAGTATTTT. Translated: CASSMGQVTDTQYF. The gene calls are TRBV19 and TRBJ2-3; a weak D match, TRBD1 (5 bases). Trimming pared 3 bases from V and 2 bases from J, leaving 9 bases between. The CDR3 spans 14 residues. Germline V gene sequence: CDR1 LNHDA, CDR2 SQIVND (reference sequence).

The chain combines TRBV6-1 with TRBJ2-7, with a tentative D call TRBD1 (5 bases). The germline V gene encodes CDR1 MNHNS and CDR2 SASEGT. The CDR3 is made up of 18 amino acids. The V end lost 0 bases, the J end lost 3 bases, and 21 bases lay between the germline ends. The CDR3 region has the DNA TGTGCCAGCAGTGAAGCGCCCTATGCACAGGTGCTTCACTACGAGCAGTACTTC. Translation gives CASSEAPYAQVLHYEQYF.

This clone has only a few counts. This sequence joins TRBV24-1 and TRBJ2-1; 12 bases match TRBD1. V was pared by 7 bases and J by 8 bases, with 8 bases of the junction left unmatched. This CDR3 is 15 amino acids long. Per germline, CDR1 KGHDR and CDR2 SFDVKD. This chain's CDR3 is CATSDVGQGAHEQFF. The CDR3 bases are TGTGCCACCAGCGATGTGGGACAGGGGGCACATGAGCAGTTCTTC.

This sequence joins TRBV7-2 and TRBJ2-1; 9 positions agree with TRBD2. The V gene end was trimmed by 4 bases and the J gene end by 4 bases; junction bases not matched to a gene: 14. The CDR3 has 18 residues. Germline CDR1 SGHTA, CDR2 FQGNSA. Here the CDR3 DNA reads TGTGCCAGCAGCTACGGGGCGGGGCTAGCGGGGACTTACAATGAGCAGTTCTTC. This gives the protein CASSYGAGLAGTYNEQFF.

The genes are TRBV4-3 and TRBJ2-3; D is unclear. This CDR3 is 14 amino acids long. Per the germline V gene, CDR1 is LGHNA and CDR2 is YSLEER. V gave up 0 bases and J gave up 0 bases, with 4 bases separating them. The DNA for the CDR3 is TGCGCCAGCAGCCAAGACTATAGCACAGATACGCAGTATTTT. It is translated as CASSQDYSTDTQYF.

The CDR3 nucleotides read TGTGCCAGCAGCGTAAGGACAGGGGAAACCGGGGAGCTGTTTTTT. This codes for CASSVRTGETGELFF. This chain uses TRBV9 with TRBJ2-2, with 9 nucleotides matching TRBD1. The CDR3 is made up of 15 amino acids. The V and J ends lost 1 base and 5 bases, in that order; junction bases with no gene match: 3. CDR1 and CDR2 (germline): SGDLS, YYNGEE.

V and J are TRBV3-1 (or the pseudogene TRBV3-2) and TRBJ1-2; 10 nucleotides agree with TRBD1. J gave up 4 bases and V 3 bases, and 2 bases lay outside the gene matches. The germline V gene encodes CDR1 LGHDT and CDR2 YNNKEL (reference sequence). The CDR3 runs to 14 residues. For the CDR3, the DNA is TGTGCCAGCAGCCAGAGGGACAGGGGCTATGGCTACACCTTC. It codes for CASSQRDRGYGYTF.

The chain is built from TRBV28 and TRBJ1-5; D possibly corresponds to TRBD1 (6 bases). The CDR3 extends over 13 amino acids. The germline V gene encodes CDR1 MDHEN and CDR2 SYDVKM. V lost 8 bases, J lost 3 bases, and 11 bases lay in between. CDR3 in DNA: TGTGCCAGCCTCCGGGACACCAATCAGCCCCAGCATTTT. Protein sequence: CASLRDTNQPQHF.

CDR3 in DNA: TGCGCCAGCAGCGTCAGGTCCCTCTTCTATAATTCACCCCTCCACTTT. This codes for CASSVRSLFYNSPLHF. The chain combines TRBV5-1 with TRBJ1-6, with unresolved D. The CDR3 has 16 residues. The V and J ends lost 4 bases and 3 bases respectively, with 14 bases between them. CDR1 is SGHRS and CDR2 is YFSETQ in the germline V gene.

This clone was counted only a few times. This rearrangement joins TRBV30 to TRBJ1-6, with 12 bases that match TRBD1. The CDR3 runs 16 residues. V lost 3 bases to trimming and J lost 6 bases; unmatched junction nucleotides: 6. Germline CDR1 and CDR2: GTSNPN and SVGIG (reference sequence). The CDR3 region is CAWSSGTGGFNSPLHF. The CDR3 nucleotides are TGTGCCTGGAGCTCCGGGACAGGGGGCTTTAATTCACCCCTCCACTTT.

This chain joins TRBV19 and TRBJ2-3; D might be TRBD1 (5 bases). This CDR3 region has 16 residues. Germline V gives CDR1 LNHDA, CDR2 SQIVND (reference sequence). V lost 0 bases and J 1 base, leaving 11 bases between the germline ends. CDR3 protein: CASSIDRRARTDTQYF. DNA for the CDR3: TGTGCCAGTAGTATAGATCGCAGGGCCCGCACAGATACGCAGTATTTT.

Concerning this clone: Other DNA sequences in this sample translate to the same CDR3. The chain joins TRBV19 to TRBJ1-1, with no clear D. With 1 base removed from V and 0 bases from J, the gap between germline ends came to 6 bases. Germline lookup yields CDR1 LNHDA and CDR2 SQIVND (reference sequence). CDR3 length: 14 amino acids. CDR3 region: CASSIGALNTEAFF. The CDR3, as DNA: TGTGCCAGTAGTATAGGGGCCTTGAACACTGAAGCTTTCTTT.

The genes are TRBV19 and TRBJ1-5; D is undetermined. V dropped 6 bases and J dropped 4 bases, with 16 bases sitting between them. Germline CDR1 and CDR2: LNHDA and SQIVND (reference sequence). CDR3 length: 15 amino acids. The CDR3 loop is CASRDVELRNQPQHF. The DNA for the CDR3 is TGTGCCAGTAGGGACGTTGAATTGCGGAATCAGCCCCAGCATTTT.

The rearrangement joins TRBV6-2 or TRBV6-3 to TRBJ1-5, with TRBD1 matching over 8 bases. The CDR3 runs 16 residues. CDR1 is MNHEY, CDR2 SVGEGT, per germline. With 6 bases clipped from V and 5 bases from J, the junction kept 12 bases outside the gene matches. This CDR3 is CASSRTPGQGYQPQHF. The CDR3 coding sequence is TGTGCCAGCAGCCGTACACCCGGACAGGGTTATCAGCCCCAGCATTTT.

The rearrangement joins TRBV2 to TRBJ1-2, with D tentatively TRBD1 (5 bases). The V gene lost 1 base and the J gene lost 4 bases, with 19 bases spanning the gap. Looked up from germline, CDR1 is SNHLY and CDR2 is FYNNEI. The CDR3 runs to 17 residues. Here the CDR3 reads CASSEGGTIGVRYGYTF. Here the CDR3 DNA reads TGTGCCAGCAGTGAAGGGGGGACGATAGGGGTGCGCTATGGCTACACCTTC.

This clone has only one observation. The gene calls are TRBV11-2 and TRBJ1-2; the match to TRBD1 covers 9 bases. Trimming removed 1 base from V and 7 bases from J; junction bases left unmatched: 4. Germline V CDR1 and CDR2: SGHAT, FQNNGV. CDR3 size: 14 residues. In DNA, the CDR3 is TGTGCCAGCAGCTTAGTCACAGGGGGCGCTGGCTACACCTTC. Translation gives CASSLVTGGAGYTF.

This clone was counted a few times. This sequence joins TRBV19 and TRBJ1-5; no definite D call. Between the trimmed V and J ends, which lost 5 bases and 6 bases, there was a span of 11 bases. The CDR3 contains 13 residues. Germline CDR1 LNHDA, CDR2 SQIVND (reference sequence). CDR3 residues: CASSAFPGQPQHF. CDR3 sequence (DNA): TGTGCCAGTAGTGCCTTCCCTGGTCAGCCCCAGCATTTT. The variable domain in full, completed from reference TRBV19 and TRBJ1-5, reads DGGITQSPKYLFRKEGQNVTLSCEQNLNHDAMYWYRQDPGQGLRLIYYSQIVNDFQKGDIAEGYSVSREKKESFPLTVTSAQKNPTAFYLCASSAFPGQPQHFGDGTRLSIL.

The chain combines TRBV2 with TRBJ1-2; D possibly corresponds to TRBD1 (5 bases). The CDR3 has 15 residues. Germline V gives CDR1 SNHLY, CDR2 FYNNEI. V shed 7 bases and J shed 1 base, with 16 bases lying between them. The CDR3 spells CASNLDSSINYGYTF. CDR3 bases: TGTGCCAGCAACTTAGACAGCTCAATTAACTATGGCTACACCTTC.

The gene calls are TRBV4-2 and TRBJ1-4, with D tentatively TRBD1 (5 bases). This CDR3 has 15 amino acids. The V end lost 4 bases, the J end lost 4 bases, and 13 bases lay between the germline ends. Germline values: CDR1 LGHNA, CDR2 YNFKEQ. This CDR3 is CASSPQTGRNEKLFF. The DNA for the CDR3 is TGTGCCAGCAGCCCCCAAACAGGACGTAATGAAAAACTGTTTTTT.

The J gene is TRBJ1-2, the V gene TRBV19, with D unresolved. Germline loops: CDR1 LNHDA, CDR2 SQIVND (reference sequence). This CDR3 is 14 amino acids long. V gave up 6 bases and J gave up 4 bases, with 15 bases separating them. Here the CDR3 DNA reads TGTGCCAGTAGACCCCATGGGCAGCTCTATGGCTACACCTTC. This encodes CASRPHGQLYGYTF.